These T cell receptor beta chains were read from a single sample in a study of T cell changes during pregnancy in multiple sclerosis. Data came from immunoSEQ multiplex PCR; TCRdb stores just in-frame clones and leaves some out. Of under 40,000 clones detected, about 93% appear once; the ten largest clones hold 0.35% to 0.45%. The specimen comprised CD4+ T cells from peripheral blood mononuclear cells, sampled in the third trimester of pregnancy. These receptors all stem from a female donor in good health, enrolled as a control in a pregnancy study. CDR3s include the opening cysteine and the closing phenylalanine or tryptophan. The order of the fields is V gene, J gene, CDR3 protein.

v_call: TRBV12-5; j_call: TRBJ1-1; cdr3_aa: CASGLGEVCTEAFF
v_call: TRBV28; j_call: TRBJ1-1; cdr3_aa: CASSSRGYTEAFF
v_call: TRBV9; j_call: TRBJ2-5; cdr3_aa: CASSVGTSGVQETQYF
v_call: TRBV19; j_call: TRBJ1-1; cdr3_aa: CASSLYAVRATEAFF
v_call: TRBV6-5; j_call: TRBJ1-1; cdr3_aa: CASSYGPQRWAFF
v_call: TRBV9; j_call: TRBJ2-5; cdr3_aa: CASSVDGGAGVRETQYF
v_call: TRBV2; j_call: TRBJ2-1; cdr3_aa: CASRQWQGGYNEQFF
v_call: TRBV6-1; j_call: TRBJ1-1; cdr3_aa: CASRPLGTEAFF
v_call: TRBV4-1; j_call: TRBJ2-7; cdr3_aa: CASSPGQGPTYEQYF
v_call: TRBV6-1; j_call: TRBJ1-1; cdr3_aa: CASSEPNGPNTEAFF
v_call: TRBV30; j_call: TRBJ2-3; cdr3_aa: CAWGGDVVDTQYF